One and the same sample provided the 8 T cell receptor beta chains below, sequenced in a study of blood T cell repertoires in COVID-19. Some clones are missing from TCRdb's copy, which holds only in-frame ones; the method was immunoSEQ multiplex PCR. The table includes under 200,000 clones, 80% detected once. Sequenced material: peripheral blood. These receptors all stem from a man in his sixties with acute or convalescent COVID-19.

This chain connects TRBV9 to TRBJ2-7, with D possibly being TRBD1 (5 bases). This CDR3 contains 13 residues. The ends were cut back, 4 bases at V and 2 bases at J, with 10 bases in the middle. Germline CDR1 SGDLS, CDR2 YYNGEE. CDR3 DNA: TGTGCCAGCAGCTCGGACACTGCCTACGAGCAGTACTTC. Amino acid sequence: CASSSDTAYEQYF.

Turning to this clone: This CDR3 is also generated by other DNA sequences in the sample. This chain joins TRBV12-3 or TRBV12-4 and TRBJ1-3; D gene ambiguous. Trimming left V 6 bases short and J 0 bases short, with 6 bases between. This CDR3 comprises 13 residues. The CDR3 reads CASSPSSGNTIYF. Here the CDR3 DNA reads TGTGCCAGCAGCCCGAGCTCTGGAAACACCATATATTTT.

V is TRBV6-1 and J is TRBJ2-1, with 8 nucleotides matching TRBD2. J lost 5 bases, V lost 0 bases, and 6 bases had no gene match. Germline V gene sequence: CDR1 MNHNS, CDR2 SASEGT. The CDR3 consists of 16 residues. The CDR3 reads CASSEAAGGANNEQFF. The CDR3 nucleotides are TGTGCCAGCAGTGAAGCGGCGGGGGGAGCTAACAATGAGCAGTTCTTC.

The CDR3 DNA follows: TGTGCCAGCAGCCCCCAGGGGACCCAAGAGACCCAGTACTTC. The encoded protein is CASSPQGTQETQYF. This rearrangement joins TRBV9 to TRBJ2-5; D perhaps matches TRBD1 (6 bases). Germline lookup yields CDR1 SGDLS and CDR2 YYNGEE. Trimming left V 4 bases short and J 1 base short, with 11 bases between. The CDR3 loop spans 14 amino acids.

The CDR3 loop is CATSRGDRGETQYF. CDR3 nucleotide sequence: TGTGCCACCAGCAGAGGAGACAGGGGTGAGACCCAGTACTTC. J is TRBJ2-5 and V is TRBV15, with 8 nucleotides matching TRBD1. The V gene end was trimmed by 1 base and the J gene end by 5 bases; junction bases not matched to a gene: 3. This CDR3 region has 14 residues. Per the germline V gene, CDR1 is LNHNV and CDR2 is YYDKDF (reference sequence).

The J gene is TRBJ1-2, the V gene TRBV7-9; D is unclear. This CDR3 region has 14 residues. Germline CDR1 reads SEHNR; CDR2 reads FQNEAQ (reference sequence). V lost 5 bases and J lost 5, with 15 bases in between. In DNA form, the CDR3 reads TGTGCCAGCAGCCCGATCGGGTCTTTATATGGCTACACCTTC. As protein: CASSPIGSLYGYTF.

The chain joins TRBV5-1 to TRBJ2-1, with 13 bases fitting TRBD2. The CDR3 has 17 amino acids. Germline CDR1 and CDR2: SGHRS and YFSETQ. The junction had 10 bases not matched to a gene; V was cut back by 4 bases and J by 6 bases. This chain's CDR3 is CASSPRTSGGYSNEQFF. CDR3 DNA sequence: TGCGCCAGCAGCCCACGGACTAGCGGGGGCTATAGCAATGAGCAGTTCTTC.

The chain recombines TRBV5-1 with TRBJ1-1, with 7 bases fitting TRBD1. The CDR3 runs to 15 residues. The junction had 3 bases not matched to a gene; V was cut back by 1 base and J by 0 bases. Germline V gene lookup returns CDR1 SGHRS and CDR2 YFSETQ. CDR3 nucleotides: TGCGCCAGCAGCTTGACAGGGGCGATGAACACTGAAGCTTTCTTT. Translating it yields CASSLTGAMNTEAFF.